This T cell receptor beta chain was sequenced during a study of cytomegalovirus exposure and HLA in healthy donors. As for the study in general: The 120 validation repertoires used the same platform as the 600 to 750 first-cohort repertoires (as reported by a later analysis).

About this clone: Its antigen is unidentified.

Study results and limitations: Among TCR beta chains, those listed as cytomegalovirus-associated numbered over 150. The dataset shows that most TCR sequences were rare, while some public TCRs occurred in many donors. In vitro assays verified that a few CMV-associated chains recognized CMV antigens specifically.

Libraries were prepared by immunoSEQ multiplex PCR; TCRdb keeps only in-frame clonotypes and omits some of them. Of 70,000 or so clones in the sample, about 93% were seen once. Germline V gene sequence: CDR1 MDHEN, CDR2 SYDVKM. The CDR3 length is 14 residues. The V end was cut by 4 bases, the J end by 1 base, with 11 bases between. The chain has TRBV28 and TRBJ2-7; TRBD1 might be the D (6 bases). The receptor was derived from a man between 18 and 35 years old in good health and CMV-seropositive. The material sequenced was PBMCs. The CDR3 region is CASSSGTPSYEQYF. DNA for the CDR3: TGTGCCAGCAGTTCCGGGACACCATCCTACGAGCAGTACTTC.